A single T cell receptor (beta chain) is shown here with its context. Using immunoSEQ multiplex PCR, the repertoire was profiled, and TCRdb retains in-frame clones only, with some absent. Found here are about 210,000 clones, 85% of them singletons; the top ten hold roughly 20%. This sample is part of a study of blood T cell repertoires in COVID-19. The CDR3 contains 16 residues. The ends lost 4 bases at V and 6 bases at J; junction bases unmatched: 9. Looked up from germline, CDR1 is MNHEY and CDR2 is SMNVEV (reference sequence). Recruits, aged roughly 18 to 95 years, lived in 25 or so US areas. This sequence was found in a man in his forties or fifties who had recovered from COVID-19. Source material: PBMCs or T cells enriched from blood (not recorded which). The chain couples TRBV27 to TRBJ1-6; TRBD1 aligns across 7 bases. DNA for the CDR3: TGTGCCAGCAGTTCCTCTCGACAGGGCACTAATTCACCCCTCCACTTT. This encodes CASSSSRQGTNSPLHF.